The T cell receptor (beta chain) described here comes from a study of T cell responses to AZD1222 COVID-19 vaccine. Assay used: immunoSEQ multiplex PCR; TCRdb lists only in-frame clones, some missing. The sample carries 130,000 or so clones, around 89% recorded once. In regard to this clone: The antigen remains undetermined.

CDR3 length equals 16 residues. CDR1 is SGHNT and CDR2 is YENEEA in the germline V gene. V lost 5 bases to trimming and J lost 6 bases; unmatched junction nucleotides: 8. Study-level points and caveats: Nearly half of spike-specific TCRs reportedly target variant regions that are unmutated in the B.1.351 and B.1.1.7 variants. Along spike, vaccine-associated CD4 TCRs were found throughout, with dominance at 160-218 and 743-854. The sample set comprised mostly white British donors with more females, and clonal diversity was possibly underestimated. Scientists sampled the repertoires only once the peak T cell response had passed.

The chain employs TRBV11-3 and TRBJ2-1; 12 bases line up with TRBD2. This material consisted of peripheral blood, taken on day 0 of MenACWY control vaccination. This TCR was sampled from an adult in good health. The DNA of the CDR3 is TGTGCCAGCAGCCCGCCGACTAGCGGGGGACTCAATGAGCAGTTCTTC. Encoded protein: CASSPPTSGGLNEQFF.